These T cell receptor beta chains were read from a single sample in a study of beta chain features in type 1 diabetes. Only in-frame clones appear in the TCRdb table, and some are missing; sequencing was by immunoSEQ multiplex PCR. This table has 130,000 to 150,000 clones, around 8.7% appearing once. The material sequenced was central memory CD4+ T cells from blood. All receptors derive from a man in his late teens or twenties in good health. The CDR3 runs from the conserved cysteine through the conserved F or W. A D gene is named only where the DNA matches it firmly. Expanded clones are given a class, and other clones once, few, many or no size at all.

>TRBJ1-5|TRBV5-1|NA|NA
TGCGCCAGCAGCCCTGACAGTCTCAATCAGCCCCAGCATTTT
CASSPDSLNQPQHF
>TRBJ2-1|TRBV2|NA|NA
TGTGCCAGCACCACTGACGGGTACAATGAGCAGTTCTTC
CASTTDGYNEQFF
>TRBJ2-5|TRBV7-2|NA|NA
TGTGCCAGCACCCCCCGGGAGACCCAGTACTTC
CASTPRETQYF
>TRBJ2-2|TRBV2|few|NA
TGTGCCCGCAGGCCAGGGGACAACACCGGGGAGCTGTTTTTT
CARRPGDNTGELFF
>TRBJ2-2|TRBV29-1|few|NA
TGCAGCGGAGGACACAACACCGGGGAGCTGTTTTTT
CSGGHNTGELFF
>TRBJ2-7|TRBV30|few|NA
TGTGCCACGGGACACGGGACCTACGAGCAGTACTTC
CATGHGTYEQYF
>TRBJ1-2|TRBV23-1|NA|NA
TGCGCCAGCAGTCAATCGGGGGAGGGTAGAAGGGGTAACTATGGCTACACCTTC
CASSQSGEGRRGNYGYTF
>TRBJ1-5|TRBV6-6|few|NA
TGTGCCAGCAGACCAGGAAATCAGCCCCAGCATTTT
CASRPGNQPQHF
>TRBJ1-4|TRBV7-3|NA|NA
TGTGCCAGCAGCTTATTCGGGGGAACGGAACTGTTTTTT
CASSLFGGTELFF
>TRBJ1-5|TRBV19|NA|NA
TGTGCCTCCGCCCCGGGGGTCAATCAGCCCCAGCATTTT
CASAPGVNQPQHF